The 2 T cell receptor beta chains given below trace back to one sample, sequenced in a study of T cells in Graves' hyperthyroidism and ophthalmopathy. RNA transcripts yielded amplified TCR beta CDR3 regions. TCR CDR3 underwent first-round RT-PCR with the HTBI primer set. In TCRdb, the multiplex PCR reads were re-called with MiXCR into one record per CDR3 protein. The sample shows hundreds of thousands of distinct CDR3 sequences, 11% to 15% of them seen only once. Sample: blood. These receptor sequences come from a woman younger than 30 with Graves' hyperthyroidism.

Note on this clonotype: Germline is not matched at one junction end, which may reflect a read error. This chain uses TRBV3-1 with TRBJ2-5; 10 nucleotides line up with TRBD1. This CDR3 comprises 15 residues. Per the germline V gene, CDR1 is LGHDT and CDR2 is YNNKEL (reference sequence). DNA for the CDR3: TGTGCCAGCAGCTATTTGACAGGGGGCCAAGAGGCCCAGTACTTC. Protein product: CASSYLTGGQEAQYF.

This clonotype was seen more than once but under ten times. V gene TRBV6-1 combines with J gene TRBJ2-1; a possible D gene is TRBD2 (6 bases). Between the trimmed V and J ends, which lost 5 bases and 6 bases, there was a span of 20 bases. The CDR3 consists of 16 residues. CDR1 and CDR2 from the germline V gene are MNHNS and SASEGT. CDR3 DNA: TGTGCCAGCAGTCGAAACCTAGCGCCCCAATGCAATGAGCAGTTCTTC. It codes for CASSRNLAPQCNEQFF.